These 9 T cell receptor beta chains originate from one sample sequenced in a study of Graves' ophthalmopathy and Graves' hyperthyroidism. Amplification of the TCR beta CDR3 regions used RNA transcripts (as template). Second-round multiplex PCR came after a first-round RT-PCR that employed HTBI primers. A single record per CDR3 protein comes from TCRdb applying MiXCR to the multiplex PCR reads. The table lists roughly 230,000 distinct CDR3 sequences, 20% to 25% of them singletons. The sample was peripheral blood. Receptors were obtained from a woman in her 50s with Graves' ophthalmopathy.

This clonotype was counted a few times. As DNA, the CDR3 is TGTGCCACCAGCAGAGCGGGCGTGTACGAGCAGTACTTC. This encodes CATSRAGVYEQYF. This chain links TRBV15 with TRBJ2-7; D is unresolved. The CDR3 spans 13 residues. Germline-derived CDR1 and CDR2 are LNHNV and YYDKDF (reference sequence). Trimming stripped 1 base from V and 4 bases from J, with 8 bases between.

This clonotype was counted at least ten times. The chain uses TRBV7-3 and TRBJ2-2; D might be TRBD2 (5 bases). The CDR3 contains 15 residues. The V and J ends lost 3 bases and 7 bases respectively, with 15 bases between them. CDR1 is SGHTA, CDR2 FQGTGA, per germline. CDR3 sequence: CASSLDSRSGGELFF. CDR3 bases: TGTGCCAGCAGCTTGGACTCCCGTTCGGGCGGGGAGCTGTTTTTT.

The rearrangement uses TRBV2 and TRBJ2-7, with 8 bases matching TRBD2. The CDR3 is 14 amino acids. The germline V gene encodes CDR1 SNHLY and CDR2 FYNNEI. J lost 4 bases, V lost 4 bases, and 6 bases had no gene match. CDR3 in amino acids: CASSGTGLAYEQYF. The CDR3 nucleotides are TGTGCCAGCAGTGGGACTGGACTAGCATACGAGCAGTACTTC.

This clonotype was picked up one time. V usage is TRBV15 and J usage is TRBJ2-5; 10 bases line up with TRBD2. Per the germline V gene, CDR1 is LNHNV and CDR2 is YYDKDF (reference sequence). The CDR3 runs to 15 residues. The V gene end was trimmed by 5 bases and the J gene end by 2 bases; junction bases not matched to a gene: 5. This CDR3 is CATSGGLAAQETQYF. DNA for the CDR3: TGTGCCACCAGCGGAGGACTAGCGGCACAAGAGACCCAGTACTTC.

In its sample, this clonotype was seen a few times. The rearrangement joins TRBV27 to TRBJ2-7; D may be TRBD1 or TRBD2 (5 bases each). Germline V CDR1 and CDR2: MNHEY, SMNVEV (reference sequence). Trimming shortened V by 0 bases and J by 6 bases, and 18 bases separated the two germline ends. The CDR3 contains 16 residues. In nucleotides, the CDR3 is TGTGCCAGCAGTTTATCTTCCGGGACGGGCCTCTCCGAGCAGTACTTC. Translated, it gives CASSLSSGTGLSEQYF.

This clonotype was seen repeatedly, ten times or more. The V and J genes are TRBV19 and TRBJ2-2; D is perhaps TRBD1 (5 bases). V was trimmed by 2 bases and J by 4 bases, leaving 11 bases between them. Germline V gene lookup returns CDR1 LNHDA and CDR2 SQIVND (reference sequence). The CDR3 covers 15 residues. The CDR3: CASSIMAGITGELFF. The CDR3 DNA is TGTGCCAGTAGTATAATGGCAGGGATCACCGGGGAGCTGTTTTTT.

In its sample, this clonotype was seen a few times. The CDR3 nucleotides are TGCGCCAGCAGCCAAGATGAACTAGCGGGAGGTCTCGGGAACGAGCAGTACTTC. Its protein is CASSQDELAGGLGNEQYF. This rearrangement joins TRBV4-1 to TRBJ2-7, with TRBD2 matching 12 bases. J gave up 5 bases and V 0 bases, and 11 bases lay outside the gene matches. The CDR3 has 18 amino acids. Per the germline V gene, CDR1 is MGHRA and CDR2 is YSYEKL.

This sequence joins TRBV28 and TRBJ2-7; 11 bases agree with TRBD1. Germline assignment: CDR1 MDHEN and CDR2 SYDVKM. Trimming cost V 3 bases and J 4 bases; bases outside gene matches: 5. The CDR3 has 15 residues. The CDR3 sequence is CASSFDGTGGYEQYF. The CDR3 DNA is TGTGCCAGCAGTTTTGATGGGACAGGGGGGTACGAGCAGTACTTC.

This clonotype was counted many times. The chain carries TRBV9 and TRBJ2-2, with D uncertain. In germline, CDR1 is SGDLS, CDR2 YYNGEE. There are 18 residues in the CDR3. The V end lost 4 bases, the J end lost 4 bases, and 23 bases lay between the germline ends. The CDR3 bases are TGTGCCAGCAGCCCTAAGGGCCCCTCAGCTGGGTTCACCGGGGAGCTGTTTTTT. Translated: CASSPKGPSAGFTGELFF.